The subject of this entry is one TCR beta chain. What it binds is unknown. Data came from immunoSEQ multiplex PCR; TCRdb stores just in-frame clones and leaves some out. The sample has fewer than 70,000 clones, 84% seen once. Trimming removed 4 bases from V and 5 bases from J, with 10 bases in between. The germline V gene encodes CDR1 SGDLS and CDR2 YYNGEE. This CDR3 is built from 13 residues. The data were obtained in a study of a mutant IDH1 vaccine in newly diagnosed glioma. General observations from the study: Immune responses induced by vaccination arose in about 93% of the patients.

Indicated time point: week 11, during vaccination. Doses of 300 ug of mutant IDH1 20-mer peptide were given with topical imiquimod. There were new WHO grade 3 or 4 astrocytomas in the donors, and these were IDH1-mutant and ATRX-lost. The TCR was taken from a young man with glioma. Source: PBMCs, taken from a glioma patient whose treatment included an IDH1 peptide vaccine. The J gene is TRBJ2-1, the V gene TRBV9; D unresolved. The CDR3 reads CASSPILDNEQFF. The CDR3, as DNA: TGTGCCAGCAGCCCCATCCTGGACAATGAGCAGTTCTTC.